These T cell receptor beta chains were read from a single sample in a study of shared clonotypes between healthy human individuals. Assay used: immunoSEQ multiplex PCR; TCRdb lists only in-frame clones, some missing. The data hold 2,500,000 or so clones, with approximately 92% observed a single time. Sample: naive CD4+ T cells sorted from blood. The receptors here all came from a young man in good health. Both conserved end residues are part of each CDR3. A D gene is named only where the DNA matches it firmly. Clone size is stated in some rows and not others, as once, few, many or a class when expanded.

j_call v_call clone_size d_call cdr3_nt cdr3_aa
TRBJ1-6 TRBV5-8 . . TGTGCCAGCAGCTTGGCTCGACAGGCGCATAATTCACCCCTCCACTTT CASSLARQAHNSPLHF
TRBJ2-2 TRBV5-1 . . TGCGCCAGCAGCTCAGACGGGGCGAGGGGAGGCACCGGGGAGCTGTTTTTT CASSSDGARGGTGELFF
TRBJ2-3 TRBV6-1 . TRBD2 TGTGCCAGCAGTGGACGGAGGAGCGGGAGGGCCAGAGATACGCAGTATTTT CASSGRRSGRARDTQYF
TRBJ2-1 TRBV4-2 . TRBD2 TGTGCCAGCAGCCAAGAAACTAGCGGGGACCACAATGAGCAGTTCTTC CASSQETSGDHNEQFF
TRBJ1-1 TRBV5-4 . TRBD1 TGTGCCAGCAGCTCGCTGACAGGGAAGGAAGCTTTCTTT CASSSLTGKEAFF
TRBJ2-2 TRBV7-2 . . TGTGCCAGCAGCTTAGACCGCGGGGAGCTGTTTTTT CASSLDRGELFF
TRBJ2-3 TRBV7-6 . TRBD1 TGTGCCAGCAGCTGGACAGGGGGGAACACAGATACGCAGTATTTT CASSWTGGNTDTQYF
TRBJ2-7 TRBV2 . TRBD2 TGTGCCAGCAGTCCTAGCGGGAGGGCCCCCTGGAAGTACTTC CASSPSGRAPWKYF
TRBJ1-2 TRBV6-5 . TRBD1 TGTGCCAGCAGAACAGGGGTCTATGGCTACACCTTC CASRTGVYGYTF
TRBJ2-2 TRBV11-2 . . TGTGCCAGCAGCCCTCTCGAGGGGGGGGAGCTGTTTTTT CASSPLEGGELFF
TRBJ1-5 TRBV5-6 . . TGTGCCAGCAGCTTGAGGGGGATACGAAATCAGCCCCAGCATTTT CASSLRGIRNQPQHF
TRBJ2-2 TRBV6-1 . . TGTGCCAGCACCGAGGGTGGCACCAGCACCGGGGAGCTGTTTTTT CASTEGGTSTGELFF
TRBJ2-5 TRBV30 . . TGTGCCTGGAGGCGGTCTACCCCGGGGGAGACCCAGTACTTC CAWRRSTPGETQYF
TRBJ2-5 TRBV18 . . TGTGCCAGCTCACCGATTGGGGTAACGGGCGCGGGGGAGACCCAGTACTTC CASSPIGVTGAGETQYF
TRBJ2-7 TRBV2 once . TGTGCCAGCAGTCCCGATACACCCCGCGAGCAGTACTTC CASSPDTPREQYF
TRBJ2-1 TRBV13 . . TGTGCCAGCAGTAGGCTACATCCCTTCTACAATGAGCAGTTCTTC CASSRLHPFYNEQFF
TRBJ2-1 TRBV7-2 . . TGTGCCAGCAGCCCCGTATATGAGCAGTTCTTC CASSPVYEQFF
TRBJ2-1 TRBV28 . TRBD2 TGTGCCAGCAGCGTCCAGGAGGGACTAGCGGGTTACAATGAGCAGTTCTTC CASSVQEGLAGYNEQFF
TRBJ2-3 TRBV6-1 . . TGTGCCAGCAGTGACTACTTAGGTGGCACAGATACGCAGTATTTT CASSDYLGGTDTQYF
TRBJ1-4 TRBV6-6 . TRBD1 TGTGCCAGCAGCAAAGACAGGGGAATTGAAAAACTGTTTTTT CASSKDRGIEKLFF
TRBJ1-4 TRBV5-1 . TRBD1 TGCGCCAGCAGCGTTACAGGGGAAGGTGAAAAACTGTTTTTT CASSVTGEGEKLFF
TRBJ2-1 TRBV4-1 . TRBD2 TGCGCCAGCAGCCAAGTCCAAGCGGGGGGGTACAATGAGCAGTTCTTC CASSQVQAGGYNEQFF
TRBJ2-2 TRBV7-9 . . TGTGCCAGCAGCCCCAGCGCAGGGTGGGTCACCGGGGAGCTGTTTTTT CASSPSAGWVTGELFF
TRBJ1-5 TRBV5-1 . . TGCGCCAGCAGCCCTAACCCGGGACTATTGGGTCAGCCCCAGCATTTT CASSPNPGLLGQPQHF
TRBJ1-2 TRBV30 . . TGTGCCTGGAGTGTACAGAATTTCGAAGTATCCTTC CAWSVQNFEVSF
TRBJ2-3 TRBV10-1 . . TGCGCCAGCAGTGAGTCGAGCACGCAGTATTTT CASSESSTQYF